This T cell receptor beta chain is drawn from a study of shared clonotypes between healthy human individuals. This table comes from immunoSEQ multiplex PCR, and its TCRdb copy is limited to in-frame clones, with some not included. Among approximately 500,000 clones, 96% were seen once, and the ten largest hold about 0.064%. This CDR3 has 14 residues. V gave up 4 bases and J gave up 5 bases, with 14 bases separating them. The germline CDR1 and CDR2 sequences are MNHEY and SMNVEV (reference sequence). The genes are TRBV27 and TRBJ1-1; perhaps TRBD1 as D (6 bases). The sequence came from a woman between 25 and 40 years old in good health. Sequencing was carried out using naive CD4+ T cells sorted from blood. Regarding subset: CD45RA+ positively selected. The CDR3 here is CASSYPQGRTEAFF. DNA of the CDR3: TGTGCCAGCAGTTACCCTCAGGGGAGAACTGAAGCTTTCTTT.